Each of the 19 T cell receptor beta chains below was sequenced from the same sample in a study of T-cell reconstitution after alpha-beta-depleted transplantation in children. Preparation of the TCRbeta library used unique molecular identifiers. TCRdb fed the PCR reads into MiXCR, producing one record per CDR3 protein. The sample lists about 250,000 distinct CDR3 sequences; about 24% were seen once. Sequenced here: PBMCs, mostly from graft donor cells, sampled 360 days after TCRalphabeta/CD19-depleted stem cell transplant. All receptors come from a female patient between 2 and 15 years old who had a stem cell transplant for congenital amegakaryocytic thrombocytopenia, so the T cells may come from the graft donor.

The chain uses TRBV28 and TRBJ2-7; D is unresolved. V was clipped by 6 bases and J by 0 bases, with 18 bases between them. This CDR3 is 16 amino acids long. Germline V gene data show CDR1 as MDHEN and CDR2 as SYDVKM. CDR3 in amino acids: CASRPTSSPSSYEQYF. CDR3 sequence (DNA): TGTGCCAGCAGACCGACGTCAAGTCCAAGCTCCTACGAGCAGTACTTC. The full variable domain, rest sourced from reference TRBV28 and TRBJ2-7, is DVKVTQSSRYLVKRTGEKVFLECVQDMDHENMFWYRQDPGLGLRLIYFSYDVKMKEKGDIPEGYSVSREKKERFSLILESASTNQTSMYLCASRPTSSPSSYEQYFGPGTRLTVT.

There are a few counts of this clonotype. The rearrangement joins TRBV15 to TRBJ1-4; TRBD1 matches at 10 bases. J was trimmed by 5 bases and V by 0 bases; bases with no gene match: 3. The CDR3 runs to 16 residues. Germline V CDR1 and CDR2: LNHNV, YYDKDF (reference sequence). The CDR3 spells CATSRDRQGANEKLFF. CDR3 nucleotide sequence: TGTGCCACCAGCAGAGATCGACAGGGGGCCAATGAAAAACTGTTTTTT.

At least ten counts were recorded for this clonotype. The rearrangement joins TRBV12-3 or TRBV12-4 to TRBJ2-5; no clear D. This CDR3 contains 17 residues. V gave up 7 bases and J gave up 5 bases, with 26 bases separating them. CDR3 DNA: TGTGCCAGCACCCCGACGACAAGTAGGCAAGAGTTGGAGACCCAGTACTTC. Translated: CASTPTTSRQELETQYF.

Of note for this clonotype: One end of the junction does not line up with germline, which may come from a read error. The chain couples TRBV7-8 to TRBJ2-7, with a possible D match to TRBD1 (6 bases). The CDR3 has 15 residues. The germline V gene encodes CDR1 SGHVS and CDR2 FQNEAQ. CDR3 residues: CASSLAGHSSYDQYF. The DNA for the CDR3 is TGTGCCAGCAGCTTAGCGGGACACAGCTCCTACGATCAGTACTTC.

The chain couples TRBV15 to TRBJ2-4; D remains ambiguous. There are 17 residues in the CDR3. The ends were cut back, 1 base at V and 4 bases at J, with 17 bases in the middle. Per germline, CDR1 LNHNV and CDR2 YYDKDF (reference sequence). The CDR3 DNA follows: TGTGCCACCAGCAGAGCTTATGTTCAATCTGGGAAAAACATTCAGTACTTC. Amino acids: CATSRAYVQSGKNIQYF.

The CDR3 protein is CASRTGQGSYEQYF. The CDR3 coding sequence is TGTGCCAGCAGGACGGGACAGGGGTCCTACGAGCAGTACTTC. This chain links TRBV6-1 with TRBJ2-7; 10 nucleotides match TRBD1. Germline V gene data show CDR1 as MNHNS and CDR2 as SASEGT. V shed 6 bases and J 1 base; nucleotides not matched to a gene: 3. The CDR3 is 14 amino acids.

Many counts were recorded for this clonotype. The chain combines TRBV27 with TRBJ2-7; D not certain. CDR3 length: 11 amino acids. The V and J ends lost 6 bases and 7 bases respectively, with 10 bases between them. The V gene's germline CDR1 is MNHEY and CDR2 SMNVEV (reference sequence). Here the CDR3 DNA reads TGTGCCAGCAGGCTAGGCTCTGAGCAGTACTTC. Translation: CASRLGSEQYF.

V gene TRBV5-5 combines with J gene TRBJ2-1; the match to TRBD2 covers 12 bases. The CDR3 has 18 amino acids. J lost 4 bases, V lost 0 bases, and 8 bases had no gene match. From germline, CDR1 is SGHKS and CDR2 YYEKEE (reference sequence). CDR3 sequence (DNA): TGTGCCAGCAGCTTGGCCCTAGCGGGAGGGCACCCTTACAATGAGCAGTTCTTC. Protein: CASSLALAGGHPYNEQFF.

The V gene is TRBV6-5, the J gene TRBJ2-7; D is possibly TRBD2 (6 bases). V lost 2 bases and J lost 4, with 9 bases in between. The length of the CDR3 is 13 residues. Germline V gene lookup returns CDR1 MNHEY and CDR2 SVGAGI. DNA of the CDR3: TGTGCCAGCAGTTACGGGACTCCTTACGAGCAGTACTTC. It specifies CASSYGTPYEQYF.

The chain uses TRBV20-1 and TRBJ2-5; D is possibly TRBD1 (6 bases). V dropped 1 base and J dropped 5 bases, with 8 bases sitting between them. The CDR3 has 12 residues. Germline V gene sequence: CDR1 DFQATT, CDR2 SNEGSKA (reference sequence). The CDR3 is CSARGTAETQYF. Written as DNA, the CDR3 is TGCAGTGCTAGAGGGACAGCGGAGACCCAGTACTTC.

The chain uses TRBV20-1 and TRBJ1-5; a weak D match, TRBD1 (6 bases). CDR1 and CDR2 from the germline V gene are DFQATT and SNEGSKA (reference sequence). V lost 3 bases and J lost 5, with 11 bases in between. This CDR3 is built from 13 residues. The CDR3 DNA sequence: TGCAGTGCTAGCGAACAGGGCCATCAGCCCCAGCATTTT. It yields the protein CSASEQGHQPQHF.

In its sample, this clonotype was seen many times. The genes are TRBV12-3 or TRBV12-4 and TRBJ2-3; D unclear. Trimming stripped 8 bases from V and 3 bases from J, with 15 bases between. The CDR3 covers 14 residues. CDR3 sequence reads: CASGESAKTDTQYF. CDR3 nucleotide sequence: TGTGCCAGCGGAGAATCGGCCAAAACAGATACGCAGTATTTT.

The chain employs TRBV7-9 and TRBJ2-1; the D gene is possibly TRBD1 (5 bases). The V and J ends lost 3 bases and 8 bases respectively, with 20 bases between them. This CDR3 comprises 16 residues. Germline CDR1 is SEHNR and CDR2 is FQNEAQ (reference sequence). CDR3 sequence reads: CASSFALAGYNDEQFF. The CDR3 DNA reads TGTGCCAGCAGCTTTGCGTTGGCAGGGTATAACGATGAGCAGTTCTTC.

The table lists this clonotype with many counts. V usage is TRBV10-1 and J usage is TRBJ1-1, with D possibly matching TRBD1 (5 bases). Trimming pared 6 bases from V and 3 bases from J, leaving 14 bases between. Germline CDR1 WNHNN, CDR2 SYGVQD (reference sequence). The CDR3 has 14 amino acids. The CDR3 DNA reads as TGCGCCAGCAGCCCGGGGGGGGTAGACACTGAAGCTTTCTTT. Protein sequence: CASSPGGVDTEAFF.

The rearrangement uses TRBV20-1 and TRBJ2-1; D remains unclear. Trimming shortened V by 0 bases and J by 2 bases, and 8 bases separated the two germline ends. The CDR3 runs 14 residues. Looked up from germline, CDR1 is DFQATT and CDR2 is SNEGSKA (reference sequence). CDR3 DNA sequence: TGCAGTGCTAGAGAGGTGGGTACCTACAATGAGCAGTTCTTC. It yields the protein CSAREVGTYNEQFF.

There are a few counts of this clonotype. The chain employs TRBV20-1 and TRBJ2-2; 10 nucleotides agree with TRBD2. The CDR3 covers 14 residues. V lost 4 bases and J lost 7; bases outside the gene matches: 6. Germline lookup yields CDR1 DFQATT and CDR2 SNEGSKA (reference sequence). The CDR3 sequence: CSAMPSGSGGELFF. CDR3 bases: TGCAGTGCTATGCCTAGCGGGAGTGGCGGGGAGCTGTTTTTT.

A few counts support this clonotype. This sequence joins TRBV12-3 or TRBV12-4 and TRBJ2-1; perhaps TRBD2 as D (6 bases). Trimming pared 6 bases from V and 8 bases from J, leaving 17 bases between. CDR3 length: 14 amino acids. This CDR3 reads CASSAGTQWYEQFF. DNA of the CDR3: TGTGCCAGCAGCGCTGGGACTCAGTGGTATGAGCAGTTCTTC.

This clonotype has a single count. V is TRBV18 and J is TRBJ2-7; a possible D gene is TRBD2 (6 bases). Trimming left V 3 bases short and J 6 bases short, with 12 bases between. Looked up from germline, CDR1 is KGHSH and CDR2 is LQKENI. This CDR3 is 13 amino acids long. CDR3 in DNA: TGTGCCAGCTCACCCCCGGGGGTAGGCGAGCAGTACTTC. Its translation is CASSPPGVGEQYF.

The J gene is TRBJ2-1, the V gene TRBV7-6; D is tentatively TRBD1 or TRBD2 (5 bases each). The CDR3 spans 14 residues. Germline values: CDR1 SGHVS, CDR2 FNYEAQ. V shed 5 bases and J shed 4 bases, with 12 bases lying between them. As DNA, the CDR3 is TGTGCCAGCAGCAGACGGGACGGATACAATGAGCAGTTCTTC. Its protein product is CASSRRDGYNEQFF.